This TCR beta chain was captured by sequencing in a study of radiation and T cells in renal cell carcinoma. Noted time point: blood 4 weeks post-SBRT, at nephrectomy. The treatment here: 15 Gy SBRT to primary tumor, nephrectomy 4 weeks later. Radiation-treated patients gave blood at baseline, week 2 and week 4. Germline assignment: CDR1 SGHTA and CDR2 FQGNSA. V dropped 0 bases and J dropped 8 bases, with 10 bases sitting between them. The CDR3 runs 13 residues. The repertoire was sequenced with immunoSEQ multiplex PCR; TCRdb's copy has only in-frame clones and lacks some. The sample yields fewer than 80,000 clones, 70% to 90% seen once.

Sequencing was performed on blood, taken from a patient whose treatment included radiotherapy and nephrectomy. The receptor's source is a woman aged 60 to 75 with renal cell carcinoma. The rearrangement joins TRBV7-2 to TRBJ1-1; D may be TRBD1 (6 bases). The CDR3 coding sequence is TGTGCCAGCAGCTTAGCGCGGGGGGCAGAAGCTTTCTTT. It translates to CASSLARGAEAFF.